The clone carrying this T cell receptor (beta chain) occurred many times. The target antigen is unknown. Germline lookup yields CDR1 MDHEN and CDR2 SYDVKM. The CDR3 runs 14 residues. With 2 bases removed from V and 0 bases from J, the gap between germline ends came to 8 bases. These data originate in a study of beta chain features in type 1 diabetes. The study, taken as a whole, reports: PCR could preferentially amplify shorter templates, alike in patients and controls. All four CD4+ subsets of Type 1 diabetes patients contained TCRB CDR3s that were moderately but significantly shorter.

The authors reverse transcribed all of the isolated RNA, so sequencing captured expressed TCRB transcripts. An average around 3.8 million reads came from naive, central memory and regulatory T cell samples. The assay was immunoSEQ multiplex PCR, and TCRdb's table has in-frame clones only and misses some. Seen here are around 200,000 clones, 10% to 15% observed once, and the top ten hold less than 0.7%. This receptor was taken from a woman between 18 and 29 years old in good health. The rearrangement uses TRBV28 and TRBJ2-7; D remains ambiguous. The specimen was central memory CD4+ T cells from blood. In DNA, the CDR3 is TGTGCCAGCAGTTTAGAAACAGTCTCCTACGAGCAGTACTTC. Its translation: CASSLETVSYEQYF.